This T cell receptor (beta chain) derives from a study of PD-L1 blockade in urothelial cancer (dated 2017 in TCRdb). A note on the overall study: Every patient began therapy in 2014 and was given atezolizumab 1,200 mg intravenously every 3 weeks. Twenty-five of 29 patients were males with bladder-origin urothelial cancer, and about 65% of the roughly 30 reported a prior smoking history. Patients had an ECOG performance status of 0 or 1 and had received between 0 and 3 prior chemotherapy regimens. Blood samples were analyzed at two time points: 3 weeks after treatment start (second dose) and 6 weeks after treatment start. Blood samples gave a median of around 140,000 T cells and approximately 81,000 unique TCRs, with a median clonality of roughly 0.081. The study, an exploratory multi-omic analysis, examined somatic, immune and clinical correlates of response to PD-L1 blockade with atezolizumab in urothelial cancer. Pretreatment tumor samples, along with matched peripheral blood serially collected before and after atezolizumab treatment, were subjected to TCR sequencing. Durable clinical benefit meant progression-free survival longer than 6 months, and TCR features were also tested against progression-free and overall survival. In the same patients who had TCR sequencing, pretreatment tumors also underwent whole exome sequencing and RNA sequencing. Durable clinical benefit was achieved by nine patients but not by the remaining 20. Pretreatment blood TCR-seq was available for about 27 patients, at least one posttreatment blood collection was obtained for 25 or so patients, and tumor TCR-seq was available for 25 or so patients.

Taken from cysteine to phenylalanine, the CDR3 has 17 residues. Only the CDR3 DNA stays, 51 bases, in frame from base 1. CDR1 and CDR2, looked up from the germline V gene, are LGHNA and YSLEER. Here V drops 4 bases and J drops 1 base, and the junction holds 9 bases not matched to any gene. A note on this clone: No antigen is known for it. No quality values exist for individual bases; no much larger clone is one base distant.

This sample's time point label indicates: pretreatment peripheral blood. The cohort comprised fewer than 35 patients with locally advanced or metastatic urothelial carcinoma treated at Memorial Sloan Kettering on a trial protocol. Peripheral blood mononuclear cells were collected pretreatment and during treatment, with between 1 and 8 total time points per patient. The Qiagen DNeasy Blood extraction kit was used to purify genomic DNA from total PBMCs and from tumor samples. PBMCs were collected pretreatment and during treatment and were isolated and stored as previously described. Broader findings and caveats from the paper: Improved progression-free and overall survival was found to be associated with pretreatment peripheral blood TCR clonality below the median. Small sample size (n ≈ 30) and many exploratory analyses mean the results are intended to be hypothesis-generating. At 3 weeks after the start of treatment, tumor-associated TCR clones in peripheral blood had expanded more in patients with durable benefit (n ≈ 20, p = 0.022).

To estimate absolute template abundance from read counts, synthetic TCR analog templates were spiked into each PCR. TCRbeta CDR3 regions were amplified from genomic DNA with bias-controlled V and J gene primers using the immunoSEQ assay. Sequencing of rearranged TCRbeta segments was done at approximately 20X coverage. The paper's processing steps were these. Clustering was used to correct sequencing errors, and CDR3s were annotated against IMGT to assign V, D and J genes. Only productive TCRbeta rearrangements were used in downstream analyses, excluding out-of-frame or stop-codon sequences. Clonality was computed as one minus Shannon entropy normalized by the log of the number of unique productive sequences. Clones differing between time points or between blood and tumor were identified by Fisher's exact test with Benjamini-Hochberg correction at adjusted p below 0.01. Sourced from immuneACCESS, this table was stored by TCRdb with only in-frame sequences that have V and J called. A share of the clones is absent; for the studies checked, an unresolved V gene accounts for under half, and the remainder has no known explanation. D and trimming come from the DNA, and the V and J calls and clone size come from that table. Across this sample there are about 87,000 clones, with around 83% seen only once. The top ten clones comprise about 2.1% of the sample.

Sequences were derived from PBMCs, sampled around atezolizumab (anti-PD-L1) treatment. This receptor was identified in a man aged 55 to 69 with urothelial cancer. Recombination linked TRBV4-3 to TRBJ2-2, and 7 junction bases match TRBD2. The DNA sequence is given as TGCGCCAGCAGCCCAGCCCGATCTAGCGGGAACACCGGGGAGCTGTTTTTT. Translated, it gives CASSPARSSGNTGELFF.